These T cell receptor beta chains were read from a single sample in a study of CD8 T cells in ankylosing spondylitis. TCRdb passed the 5' RACE reads through MiXCR, listing each CDR3 protein once. Among 35,000 to 50,000 distinct CDR3 sequences listed, around 10% were seen once. Sequenced material: blood, either unsorted or a sorted T cell fraction (not recorded which). Every receptor here comes from a male donor with ankylosing spondylitis or in good health (not recorded which). CDR3s include the opening cysteine and the closing phenylalanine or tryptophan. D genes are given only for firm matches. Clone size is stated in some rows and not others, as once, few, many or a class when expanded.

J gene	D gene	V gene	clone size	CDR3 protein	CDR3 DNA
TRBJ2-3	-	TRBV28	-	CASSLVGDTQYF	TGTGCCAGCAGTTTAGTCGGCGATACGCAGTATTTT
TRBJ2-5	-	TRBV12-3/TRBV12-4	many	CASSLLGRGTQYF	TGTGCCAGCAGTTTATTGGGCCGGGGGACCCAGTACTTC
TRBJ1-4	-	TRBV6-6	many	CASSYSSEKLFF	TGTGCCAGCAGTTACTCGAGTGAAAAACTGTTTTTT
TRBJ1-5	-	TRBV19	many	CASSQGSGIRRNQPQHF	TGTGCCAGTAGCCAAGGGAGTGGCATAAGACGCAATCAGCCCCAGCATTTT
TRBJ2-2	-	TRBV5-1	many	CASSISWGGGELFF	TGCGCCAGCAGCATAAGCTGGGGCGGCGGGGAGCTGTTTTTT
TRBJ2-2	-	TRBV7-9	many	CASSWVPENGELFF	TGTGCCAGCAGCTGGGTACCGGAGAACGGGGAGCTGTTTTTT
TRBJ2-4	-	TRBV6-1	-	CASSAGPGIQYF	TGTGCCAGCAGTGCCGGTCCTGGCATTCAGTACTTC
TRBJ2-7	TRBD1	TRBV19	-	CASSPPGTGRKYEQYF	TGTGCCAGTAGTCCTCCGGGGACAGGGAGAAAATACGAGCAGTACTTC
TRBJ1-4	-	TRBV20-1	many	CSAGSGGNEKLFF	TGCAGTGCCGGGTCGGGGGGCAATGAAAAACTGTTTTTT
TRBJ1-4	TRBD1	TRBV5-1	many	CASSFDRGHNEKLFF	TGCGCCAGCAGCTTTGACAGGGGACATAATGAAAAACTGTTTTTT
TRBJ2-1	-	TRBV18	many	CASSPGTMAYNEQFF	TGTGCCAGCTCACCAGGGACGATGGCCTACAATGAGCAGTTCTTC
TRBJ2-7	TRBD2	TRBV27	-	CASRNSGPYEQYF	TGTGCCAGTAGAAATAGCGGGCCCTACGAGCAGTACTTC
TRBJ2-7	-	TRBV2	-	CASSALDEQYF	TGTGCCAGCAGTGCTTTAGACGAGCAGTACTTC
TRBJ1-2	-	TRBV12-3/TRBV12-4	many	CASRAVWDDGYTF	TGTGCCAGCAGGGCCGTATGGGATGATGGCTACACCTTC
TRBJ2-2	-	TRBV20-1	many	CSATAQLNTGELFF	TGCAGTGCCACAGCGCAATTGAACACCGGGGAGCTGTTTTTT
TRBJ2-3	TRBD2	TRBV11-2	many	CASSSKTSGSGDTQYF	TGTGCCAGCAGCTCCAAGACTAGCGGGAGTGGGGATACGCAGTATTTT
TRBJ1-5	TRBD1	TRBV10-1	-	CASSQTGSQPQHF	TGCGCCAGCAGCCAGACAGGGAGTCAGCCCCAGCATTTT
TRBJ1-6	-	TRBV5-1	many	CASSAGPADYNSPLHF	TGCGCCAGCAGTGCGGGCCCGGCTGACTATAATTCACCCCTCCACTTT
TRBJ2-7	-	TRBV5-1	-	CASSTTVNSYEQYF	TGCGCCAGCAGCACGACAGTGAATTCCTACGAGCAGTACTTC
TRBJ2-5	-	TRBV7-9	-	CASSPGSTSAETQYF	TGTGCCAGCAGCCCCGGGAGCACCTCCGCCGAGACCCAGTACTTC
TRBJ2-7	-	TRBV7-2	many	CASRGGGFEQYF	TGTGCCAGCAGAGGGGGAGGGTTCGAGCAGTACTTC
TRBJ2-1	-	TRBV6-5	many	CASQGYYNEQFF	TGTGCCAGCCAGGGCTACTACAATGAGCAGTTCTTC
TRBJ1-1	TRBD1	TRBV4-1	many	CASSQVGQGAPEAFF	TGCGCCAGCAGCCAAGTTGGGCAGGGGGCCCCTGAAGCTTTCTTT
TRBJ2-7	-	TRBV29-1	many	CSVVTTDEQYF	TGCAGCGTTGTGACTACCGACGAGCAGTACTTC
TRBJ2-3	TRBD1	TRBV5-4	few	CASSDRTGVADTQYF	TGTGCCAGCAGCGACCGGACAGGGGTGGCAGATACGCAGTATTTT
TRBJ2-7	TRBD2	TRBV10-2	many	CASSDTAFAGGPYEQYF	TGCGCCAGCAGTGACACCGCATTTGCGGGAGGGCCCTACGAGCAGTACTTC
TRBJ2-7	-	TRBV4-2	-	CASSQDSDFDEQYF	TGTGCCAGCAGCCAAGATTCGGATTTCGACGAGCAGTACTTC
TRBJ2-1	TRBD2	TRBV7-3	-	CASSLSGRVLYNEQFF	TGTGCCAGCAGCTTATCCGGGAGGGTCTTGTACAATGAGCAGTTCTTC
TRBJ2-7	TRBD2	TRBV29-1	many	CSAETGGNYEQYF	TGCAGCGCCGAGACGGGGGGGAACTACGAGCAGTACTTC
TRBJ2-6	TRBD1	TRBV12-3/TRBV12-4	many	CASSRTGSGANVLTF	TGTGCCAGCAGCCGGACAGGGTCTGGGGCCAACGTCCTGACTTTC
TRBJ2-7	-	TRBV10-3	-	CAISETSTQQYF	TGTGCCATCAGTGAGACTAGTACGCAGCAGTACTTC
TRBJ2-7	-	TRBV3-1	many	CASSRGDYEQYF	TGTGCCAGCAGCAGGGGGGACTACGAGCAGTACTTC
TRBJ2-5	TRBD1	TRBV7-6	many	CASQTGEETQYF	TGTGCCAGCCAGACAGGGGAGGAGACCCAGTACTTC
TRBJ1-2	-	TRBV7-8	many	CASSLGWPIPYYGYTF	TGTGCCAGCAGCTTAGGTTGGCCAATCCCTTACTATGGCTACACCTTC
TRBJ1-2	-	TRBV20-1	many	CSAMADGNYGYTF	TGCAGTGCTATGGCCGACGGGAACTATGGCTACACCTTC
TRBJ2-1	-	TRBV12-3/TRBV12-4	many	CASSLVDALQQFF	TGTGCCAGCAGTTTAGTAGATGCACTGCAGCAGTTCTTC
TRBJ2-2	-	TRBV2	-	CASRVDGAHTGELFF	TGTGCCAGCAGGGTTGACGGGGCACACACCGGGGAGCTGTTTTTT
TRBJ2-3	-	TRBV4-3	many	CASSQERVAASTDTQYF	TGCGCCAGCAGCCAAGAGAGGGTAGCGGCTAGCACAGATACGCAGTATTTT
TRBJ1-5	-	TRBV20-1	many	CSARLRESNQPQHF	TGCAGTGCTAGACTCAGGGAGAGCAATCAGCCCCAGCATTTT
TRBJ1-4	-	TRBV6-5	many	CASSHRVPGRSEKLFF	TGTGCCAGCAGTCACCGCGTGCCAGGGAGAAGTGAAAAACTGTTTTTT
TRBJ2-7	-	TRBV20-1	many	CSARAPAVSSYEQYF	TGCAGTGCTAGAGCCCCAGCGGTAAGCTCCTACGAGCAGTACTTC
TRBJ2-7	-	TRBV10-2	many	CATIWGRYEQYF	TGCGCCACCATTTGGGGCCGCTACGAGCAGTACTTC
TRBJ2-2	TRBD1	TRBV6-1	few	CASSTQGVGAGELFF	TGTGCCAGCAGTACACAGGGGGTGGGGGCCGGGGAGCTGTTTTTT
TRBJ2-4	-	TRBV14	many	CASSQGGIAKNIQYF	TGTGCCAGCAGCCAGGGCGGAATAGCCAAAAACATTCAGTACTTC
TRBJ2-3	-	TRBV28	many	CASSLVMAGSTDTQYF	TGTGCCAGCAGTTTAGTTATGGCGGGGAGCACAGATACGCAGTATTTT
TRBJ1-5	TRBD1	TRBV6-4	-	CASSETGNQPQHF	TGTGCCAGCAGTGAGACAGGGAACCAGCCCCAGCATTTT
TRBJ2-5	-	TRBV24-1	many	CATSDRGGVEETQYF	TGTGCCACCAGTGATCGGGGCGGGGTTGAAGAGACCCAGTACTTC
TRBJ2-3	-	TRBV29-1	many	CSVTGPHRTDTQYF	TGCAGCGTTACAGGGCCCCACCGCACAGATACGCAGTATTTT
TRBJ1-3	-	TRBV11-2	few	CASSLLRTASGNTIYF	TGTGCCAGCAGCTTACTCCGGACAGCCTCTGGAAACACCATATATTTT
TRBJ2-1	-	TRBV12-3/TRBV12-4	many	CASSSMPGLNPNEQFF	TGTGCCAGCAGTTCCATGCCGGGACTGAATCCCAATGAGCAGTTCTTC
TRBJ1-2	-	TRBV12-3/TRBV12-4	many	CASRPQGLDYGYTF	TGTGCCAGCAGACCACAGGGTTTAGACTATGGCTACACCTTC
TRBJ2-5	-	TRBV6-1	-	CASSGSGQETQYF	TGTGCCAGCAGTGGAAGCGGACAAGAGACCCAGTACTTC
TRBJ2-1	TRBD2	TRBV5-1	many	CASSWVSGSYNEQFF	TGCGCCAGCAGCTGGGTGAGCGGGAGCTACAATGAGCAGTTCTTC
TRBJ2-7	TRBD1	TRBV4-2	many	CASSQEQGSSYEQYF	TGTGCCAGCAGCCAAGAACAGGGGAGCTCCTACGAGCAGTACTTC
TRBJ2-7	TRBD2	TRBV20-1	few	CSARESFTSGIYEQYF	TGCAGTGCTAGAGAAAGTTTCACTAGCGGAATATACGAGCAGTACTTC
TRBJ2-3	TRBD2	TRBV7-9	many	CASSLPRISGKTDTQYF	TGTGCCAGCAGCTTACCCCGTATTAGCGGGAAGACAGATACGCAGTATTTT
TRBJ2-5	TRBD2	TRBV5-6	many	CASSSHPLADQETQYF	TGTGCCAGCAGCTCACACCCTCTAGCGGACCAAGAGACCCAGTACTTC
TRBJ2-1	TRBD2	TRBV27	many	CASSLGLYNEQFF	TGTGCCAGCAGTTTGGGACTATACAATGAGCAGTTCTTC
TRBJ2-4	TRBD2	TRBV11-2	many	CASSLERGGGIQYF	TGTGCCAGCAGCTTAGAACGCGGGGGGGGCATTCAGTACTTC
TRBJ1-1	-	TRBV12-3/TRBV12-4	many	CASSLARTAEVFF	TGTGCCAGCAGTTTAGCCCGGACAGCTGAAGTTTTCTTT